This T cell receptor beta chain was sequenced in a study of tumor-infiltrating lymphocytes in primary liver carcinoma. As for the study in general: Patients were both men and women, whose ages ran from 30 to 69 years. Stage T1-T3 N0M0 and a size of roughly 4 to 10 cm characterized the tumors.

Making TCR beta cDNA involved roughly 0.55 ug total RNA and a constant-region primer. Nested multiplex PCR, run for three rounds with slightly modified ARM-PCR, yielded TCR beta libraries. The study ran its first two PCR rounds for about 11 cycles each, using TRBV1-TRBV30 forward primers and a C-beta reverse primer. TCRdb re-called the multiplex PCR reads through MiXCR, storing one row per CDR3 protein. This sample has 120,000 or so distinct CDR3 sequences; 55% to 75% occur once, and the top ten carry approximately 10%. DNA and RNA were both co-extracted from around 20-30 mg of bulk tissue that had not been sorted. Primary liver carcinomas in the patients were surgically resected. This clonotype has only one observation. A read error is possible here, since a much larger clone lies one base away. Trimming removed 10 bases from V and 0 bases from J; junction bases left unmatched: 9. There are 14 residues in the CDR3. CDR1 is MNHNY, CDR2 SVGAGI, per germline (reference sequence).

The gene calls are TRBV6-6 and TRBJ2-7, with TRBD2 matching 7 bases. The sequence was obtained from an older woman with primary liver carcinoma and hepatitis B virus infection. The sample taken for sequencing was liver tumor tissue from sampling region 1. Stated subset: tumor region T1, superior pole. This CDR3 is CATHSASGSYEQYF. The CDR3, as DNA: TGTGCCACCCATTCGGCTAGCGGCTCCTACGAGCAGTACTTC.